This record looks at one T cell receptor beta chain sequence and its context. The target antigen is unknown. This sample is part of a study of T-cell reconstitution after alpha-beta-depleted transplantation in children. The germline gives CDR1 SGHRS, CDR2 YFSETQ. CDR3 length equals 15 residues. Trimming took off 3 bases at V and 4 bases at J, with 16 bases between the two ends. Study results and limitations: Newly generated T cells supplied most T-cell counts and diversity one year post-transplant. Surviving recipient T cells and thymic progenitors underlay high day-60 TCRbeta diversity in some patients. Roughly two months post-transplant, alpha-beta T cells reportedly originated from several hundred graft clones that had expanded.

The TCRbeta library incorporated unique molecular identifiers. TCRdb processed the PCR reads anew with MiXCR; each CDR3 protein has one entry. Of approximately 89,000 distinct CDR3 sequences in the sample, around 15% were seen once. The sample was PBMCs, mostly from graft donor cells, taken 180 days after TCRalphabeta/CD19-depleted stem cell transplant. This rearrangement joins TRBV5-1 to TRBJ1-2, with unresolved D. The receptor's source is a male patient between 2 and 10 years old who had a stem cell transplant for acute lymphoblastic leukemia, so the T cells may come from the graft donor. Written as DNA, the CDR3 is TGCGCCAGCAGCTCCCCCTCGGAGGGTGGCTATGGCTACACCTTC. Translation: CASSSPSEGGYGYTF. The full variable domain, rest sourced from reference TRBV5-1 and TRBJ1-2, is KAGVTQTPRYLIKTRGQQVTLSCSPISGHRSVSWYQQTPGQGLQFLFEYFSETQRNKGNFPGRFSGRQFSNSRSEMNVSTLELGDSALYLCASSSPSEGGYGYTFGSGTRLTVV.